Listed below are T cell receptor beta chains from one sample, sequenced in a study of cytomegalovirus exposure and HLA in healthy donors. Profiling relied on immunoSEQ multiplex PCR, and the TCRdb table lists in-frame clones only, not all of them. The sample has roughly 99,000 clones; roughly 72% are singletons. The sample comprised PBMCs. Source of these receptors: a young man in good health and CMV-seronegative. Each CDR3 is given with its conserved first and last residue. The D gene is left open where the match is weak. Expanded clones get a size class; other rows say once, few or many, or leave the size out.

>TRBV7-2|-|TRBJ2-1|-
TGTGCCAGCAGCTTAGCGGGGCTTTATTACAATGAGCAGTTCTTC
CASSLAGLYYNEQFF
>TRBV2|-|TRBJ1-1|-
TGTGCCAGCAGTGAAGTGGGCCAGGGAAGTGTGGCTTTCTTT
CASSEVGQGSVAFF
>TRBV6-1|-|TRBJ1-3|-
TGTGCCAGTATACAGGACTCTGGAAACACCATATATTTT
CASIQDSGNTIYF
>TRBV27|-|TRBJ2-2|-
TGTGCCAGCAGTTTATTAGCGTCCGGGGAGCTGTTTTTT
CASSLLASGELFF
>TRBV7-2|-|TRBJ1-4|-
TGTGCCAGCAGCCCCCACAGGGTGATTAATGAAAAACTGTTTTTT
CASSPHRVINEKLFF
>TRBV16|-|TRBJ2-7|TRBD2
TGTGCCAGCAGCCCGCCCGAGGGACTAATCTACGAGCAGTACTTC
CASSPPEGLIYEQYF
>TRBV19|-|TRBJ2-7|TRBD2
TGTGCCAGTAGTATCGGCGCTAGCGGGAGATTCGAGCAGTACTTC
CASSIGASGRFEQYF
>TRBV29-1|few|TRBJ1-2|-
TGCAGCGTCCACAAACCTACAGGGTATGGCTACACCTTC
CSVHKPTGYGYTF
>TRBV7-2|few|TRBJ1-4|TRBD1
TGTGCCAGCAGCTTGTCAGGGGGAAGGGAAAAACTGTTTTTT
CASSLSGGREKLFF
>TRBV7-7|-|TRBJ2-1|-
TGTGCCAGCAGCTTAAGCACGGGAAACAATGAGCAGTTCTTC
CASSLSTGNNEQFF
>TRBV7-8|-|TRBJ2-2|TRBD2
TGTGCCAGCAGCTTAATTTTTAGCGGGGGCGCGAGCACCGGGGAGCTGTTTTTT
CASSLIFSGGASTGELFF
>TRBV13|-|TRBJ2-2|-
TGTGCCAGCAGCTTAGTCGCAGGGATAACCGGGGAGCTGTTTTTT
CASSLVAGITGELFF
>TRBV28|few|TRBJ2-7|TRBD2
TGTGCCAGCAGTTTCGGACCGGGACTAGCAGGTTACGAGCAGTACTTC
CASSFGPGLAGYEQYF
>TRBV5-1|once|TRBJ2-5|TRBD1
TGCGCCAGCAGCCAGGGACAGGGCTGGGAGACCCAGTACTTC
CASSQGQGWETQYF
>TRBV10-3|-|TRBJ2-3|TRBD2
TGTGCCATCAGTGAGTCTCCTCCGGGACTAGCGGGAGTTTCGACAGATACGCAGTATTTT
CAISESPPGLAGVSTDTQYF
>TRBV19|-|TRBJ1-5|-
TGTGCCAGTAGTATAGACGCAGGGCGATTGAGCAATCAGCCCCAGCATTTT
CASSIDAGRLSNQPQHF
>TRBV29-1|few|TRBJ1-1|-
TGCAGCGCCGGAGCGGGGCAGGGAGGTACTGAAGCTTTCTTT
CSAGAGQGGTEAFF
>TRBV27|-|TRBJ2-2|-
TGTGCCAGCAGAAGGGCTAGCGCGAACACCGGGGAGCTGTTTTTT
CASRRASANTGELFF
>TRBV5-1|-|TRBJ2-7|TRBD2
TGCGCCAGCAGCTTGGAAATCTCCCAGCGGGGGTCTGGCGAGCAGTACTTC
CASSLEISQRGSGEQYF
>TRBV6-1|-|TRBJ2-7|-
TGTGCCACCACAGCACGCTTACCGGACACGGAGCAGTACTTC
CATTARLPDTEQYF
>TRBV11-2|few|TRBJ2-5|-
TGTGCCAGCGGGCCGGGAAATCAAGAGACCCAGTACTTC
CASGPGNQETQYF
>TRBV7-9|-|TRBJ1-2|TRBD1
TGTGCCAGCAGCGGGACAGCCTATGGCTACACCTTC
CASSGTAYGYTF
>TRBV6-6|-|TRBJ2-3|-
TGTGCCAGCAGTAGACCCGGGGGCACAGATACGCAGTATTTT
CASSRPGGTDTQYF
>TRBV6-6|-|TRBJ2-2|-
TGTGCCAGCAGTGAGACTAGCGGGGAGCTGTTTTTT
CASSETSGELFF
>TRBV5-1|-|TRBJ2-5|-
TGCGCCAGCAGCTCTACAGTACAAGAGACCCAGTACTTC
CASSSTVQETQYF
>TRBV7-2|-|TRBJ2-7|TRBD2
TGTGCCAGCAGCCGGTCTAGCGGTACCTACGAGCAGTACTTC
CASSRSSGTYEQYF
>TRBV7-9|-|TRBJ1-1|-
TGTGCCAGCAGCATTCAGGGGAACACTGAAGCTTTCTTT
CASSIQGNTEAFF
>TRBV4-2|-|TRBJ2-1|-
TGTGCCAGCAGCCAAGAGGGGCCCGGAGTGGAGCAGTTCTTC
CASSQEGPGVEQFF
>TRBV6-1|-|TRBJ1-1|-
TGTGCCAGCGGTCTGGGGCGAGGAACTGAAGCTTTCTTT
CASGLGRGTEAFF
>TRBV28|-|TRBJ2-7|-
TGTGCCAGCAGCCCCTACGGGGAGGCGCCCTCCTACGAGCAGTACTTC
CASSPYGEAPSYEQYF
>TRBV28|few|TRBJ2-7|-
TGTGCCAGCAGTTTAACAGGGAAGGCTGGCGAGCAGTACTTC
CASSLTGKAGEQYF
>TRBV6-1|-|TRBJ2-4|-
TGTGCCAGCAGCGAAGCGACAGGAGCAAGATCGTACTTC
CASSEATGARSYF
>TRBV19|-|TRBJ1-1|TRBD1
TGTGCCAGTAGTATATTGAGGGGGCACACTGAAGCTTTCTTT
CASSILRGHTEAFF
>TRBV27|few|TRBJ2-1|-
TGTGCCAGCAGCTCTAGGACGAGGAGAATGGGAAGGGGAAATGAGCAGTTCTTC
CASSSRTRRMGRGNEQFF
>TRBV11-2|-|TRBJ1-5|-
TGTGCCAGCAGCTTAGATCTCAATCAGCCCCAGCATTTT
CASSLDLNQPQHF
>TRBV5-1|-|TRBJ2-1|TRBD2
TGCGCCAGCAGCTTAGGACTAGCGGGAGGGCCGGGAAATGAGCAGTTCTTC
CASSLGLAGGPGNEQFF
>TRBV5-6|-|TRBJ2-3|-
TGTGCCAGCAGCTTGGCGTTCGGGGAATATACGCAGTATTTT
CASSLAFGEYTQYF
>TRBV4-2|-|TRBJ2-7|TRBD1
TGTGCCAGCAGCCAGAGGTCTGACGGGACAGGGGCCTACGAGCAGTACTTC
CASSQRSDGTGAYEQYF
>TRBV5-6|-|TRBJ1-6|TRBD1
TGTGCCAGCAGCTTGGGGACAGGGAGTTCACCCCTCCACTTT
CASSLGTGSSPLHF
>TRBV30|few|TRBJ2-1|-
TGTGCCTGGAGACTGGGGGCACCGCAGTTCTTC
CAWRLGAPQFF
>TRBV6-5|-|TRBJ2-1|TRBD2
TGTGCCAGCAGTTTCCAGCGGGAGTCAAATGAGCAGTTCTTC
CASSFQRESNEQFF
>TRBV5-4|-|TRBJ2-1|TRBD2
TGTGCCAGCAGCTTGTCGCTAGCGGGTAATGAGCAGTTCTTC
CASSLSLAGNEQFF
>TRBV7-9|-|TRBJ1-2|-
TGTGCCAGCAGCTTATTTTCCAGGGTCGATGATGGCTACACCTTC
CASSLFSRVDDGYTF
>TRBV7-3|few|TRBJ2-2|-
TGTGCCAGCAGCTTAATAGGGGCAGGGACCGGGGAGCTGTTTTTT
CASSLIGAGTGELFF
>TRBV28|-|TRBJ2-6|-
TGTGCCAGCAGTCAACCGAGACAGGGACTCTCTGGGGCCAACGTCCTGACTTTC
CASSQPRQGLSGANVLTF
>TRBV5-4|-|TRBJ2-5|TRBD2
TGTGCCAGCAGCATGGTACCGACTAGCGGGGGGCCCCAGTACTTC
CASSMVPTSGGPQYF
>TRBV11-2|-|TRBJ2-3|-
TGTGCCAGCAGCTTAGCGAGGACAGTGAGGATCACAGATACGCAGTATTTT
CASSLARTVRITDTQYF
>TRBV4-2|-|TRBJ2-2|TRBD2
TGTGCCAGCAGTGATGCCGGTCGGACTAGCCAGAACACCGGGGAGCTGTTTTTT
CASSDAGRTSQNTGELFF
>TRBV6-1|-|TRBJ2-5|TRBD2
TGTGCCAGCAGTGAGTTAGCGGGAGGGCCCCAAGAGACCCAGTACTTC
CASSELAGGPQETQYF
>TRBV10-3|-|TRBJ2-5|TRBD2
TGTGCCATCAGTGACCGCGGGGGGCCACAAGAGACCCAGTACTTC
CAISDRGGPQETQYF
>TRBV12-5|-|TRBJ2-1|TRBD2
TGTGCTAGTGGTTTGGTAACTAGCGGGGCCTACAATGAGCAGTTCTTC
CASGLVTSGAYNEQFF
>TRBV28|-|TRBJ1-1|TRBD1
TGTGCCAGCAGAAAGGGACAGGGGACCGGTGTAAACACTGAAGCTTTCTTT
CASRKGQGTGVNTEAFF
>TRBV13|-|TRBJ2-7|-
TGTGCCAGCAGCGAAACCACAGGGTTGGGACGTAGGACCTACGAGCAGTACTTC
CASSETTGLGRRTYEQYF